Listed below are T cell receptor beta chains from one sample, sequenced in a study of cytomegalovirus exposure and HLA in healthy donors. Measured with immunoSEQ multiplex PCR; TCRdb has only the in-frame clones, and not every one. Recorded for this sample: more than 140,000 clones. The sequencing input was PBMCs. These TCRs come from a woman aged 18-30 years in good health and CMV-seronegative. The CDR3 runs from the conserved cysteine through the conserved F or W. D genes are given only for firm matches.

TRBV4-1	TRBJ2-5	NA	TGCGCCAGCAGCCAGGTTACAGGGATTTTAGGCCAAGAGACCCAGTACTTC	CASSQVTGILGQETQYF
TRBV4-1	TRBJ1-2	NA	TGCGCCAGCAGCCAAGACGGGTACTATGGCTACACCTTC	CASSQDGYYGYTF
TRBV7-3	TRBJ1-1	NA	TGTGCCAGCAGCTCGACACCAAACACTGAAGCTTTCTTT	CASSSTPNTEAFF
TRBV7-8	TRBJ1-5	TRBD1	TGTGCCAGCAGCTTAGGAGGACAGGGCAGTCAGCCCCAGCATTTT	CASSLGGQGSQPQHF
TRBV18	TRBJ1-4	TRBD1	TGTGCCAGCTCACCACCGGGACAGACTAATGAAAAACTGTTTTTT	CASSPPGQTNEKLFF
TRBV18	TRBJ2-7	TRBD2	TGTGCCAGCTCACCACCTTTTTCACTAGCGGGAGGCCCCGGGCACGAGCAGTACTTC	CASSPPFSLAGGPGHEQYF
TRBV9	TRBJ2-1	NA	TGTGCCTGCAGCGCAGGGGACCACTACTACAATGAGCAGTTCTTC	CACSAGDHYYNEQFF
TRBV10-1	TRBJ2-3	NA	TGCGCCAGCAGTGAGGCGGGCACAGATACGCAGTATTTT	CASSEAGTDTQYF
TRBV12-5	TRBJ2-5	TRBD1	TGTGCTAGTGGTTACCGGGACAGATTGACCGTAACCCAGTACTTC	CASGYRDRLTVTQYF
TRBV28	TRBJ1-2	NA	TGTGCCAGCAGTCAGAGTAGGACTCGGAAATCAAACTATGGCTACACCTTC	CASSQSRTRKSNYGYTF
TRBV27	TRBJ2-2	TRBD2	TGTGCCAGCAGTTTATCGACTGGACTAGCGGGAGGAGCCGGGGAGCTGTTTTTT	CASSLSTGLAGGAGELFF
TRBV7-9	TRBJ1-1	NA	TGTGCCAGCAGCTTAGACGGCGGGAACACTGAAGCTTTCTTT	CASSLDGGNTEAFF
TRBV7-9	TRBJ2-7	TRBD1	TGTGCCAGCAGCGTAACCGGGACAGGGCCCCGCGAGCAGTACTTC	CASSVTGTGPREQYF
TRBV7-2	TRBJ1-2	NA	TGTGCCAGCAGCTTAGCGTCGGCAGGGAATGGCTACACCTTC	CASSLASAGNGYTF
TRBV7-6	TRBJ1-2	TRBD1	TGTGCCAGCAGCCCGGGACAGGGGGACTATGGCTACACCTTC	CASSPGQGDYGYTF
TRBV23-1	TRBJ2-7	TRBD1	TGCGCCAGCAGTCATAGCCGGGACAGGGGCGAGCAGTACTTC	CASSHSRDRGEQYF
TRBV5-1	TRBJ2-1	TRBD2	TGCGCCAGCAGCTTGTGGGTAGCGGGAGTTTATAATGAGCAGTTCTTC	CASSLWVAGVYNEQFF